The next 18 T cell receptor beta chains were all read from a single sample in a study of graft-versus-host responses after intestinal transplantation (dated by TCRdb to about 2021). The sample's time point, from its label and the paper: cells obtained before transplantation from donor or recipient. Library construction relied on the immunoSEQ multiplex PCR assay. Not all clones reach the TCRdb copy of this immuneACCESS table, which keeps in-frame sequences only. Checked studies attribute under half of the gap to unresolved V genes and leave the rest unexplained. Across this sample there are 14,000 or so clones, with about 30% seen only once. Clones ranked in the top ten supply 4.5% to 6% of the sample. The sequencing here drew on alloreactive CD4+ T cells from a mixed lymphocyte reaction culture, taken before intestinal transplant. Explained via the paper, the cell subset or site label denotes: CFSE-low proliferating T cells sorted from roughly six-day pre-transplant mixed lymphocyte reaction (GvH or HvG direction). The receptors were sampled from a human patient who received an intestinal transplant.

By frequency in the sample, this clone is medium-sized. V is TRBV18 and J is TRBJ1-5; no firm D call. Deletions cut 2 bases from V and 5 bases from J, with 7 bases between. Per germline, CDR1 KGHSH and CDR2 LQKENI. There are 13 residues in the CDR3. The CDR3 loop is CASSPALHQPQHF. CDR3 nucleotide sequence: TGTGCCAGCTCACCAGCTCTACATCAGCCCCAGCATTTT.

The CDR3 DNA reads as TGTGCCAGCAGCTTAGATCGGGGGGTTTACTATGGCTACACCTTC. Translated: CASSLDRGVYYGYTF. The chain uses TRBV11-1 and TRBJ1-2, with D possibly being TRBD1 (5 bases). The V gene's germline CDR1 is SGHAT and CDR2 FQDESV (reference sequence). The CDR3 has 15 amino acids. Trimming stripped 1 base from V and 3 bases from J, with 12 bases between.

This clone was seen more than once but under ten times. This sequence joins TRBV5-1 and TRBJ2-3; weak D call: TRBD2 (5 bases). Germline CDR1 and CDR2: SGHRS and YFSETQ. CDR3 length: 14 residues. V lost 0 bases, J lost 10 bases, and 15 bases lay in between. The DNA of the CDR3 is TGCGCCAGCAGCTTGGGAGGAAGGACTTCCTCGCAGTATTTT. Amino acids: CASSLGGRTSSQYF.

This chain uses TRBV2 with TRBJ2-1; TRBD2 might be the D (5 bases). CDR1 is SNHLY, CDR2 FYNNEI, per germline. This CDR3 spans 14 amino acids. The ends were cut back, 5 bases at V and 8 bases at J, with 16 bases in the middle. CDR3 nucleotides: TGTGCCAGCAGTACGGGATTCCCACTGGATGAGCAGTTCTTC. It specifies CASSTGFPLDEQFF.

The rearrangement joins TRBV19 to TRBJ1-4, with unresolved D. Germline loops: CDR1 LNHDA, CDR2 SQIVND (reference sequence). This CDR3 has 15 amino acids. With 5 bases removed from V and 6 bases from J, the gap between germline ends came to 16 bases. The CDR3 reads CASSALGNRYEKLFF. DNA for the CDR3: TGTGCCAGTAGTGCCCTCGGGAATAGGTATGAAAAACTGTTTTTT. The whole variable domain, remainder taken from reference TRBV19 and TRBJ1-4, is DGGITQSPKYLFRKEGQNVTLSCEQNLNHDAMYWYRQDPGQGLRLIYYSQIVNDFQKGDIAEGYSVSREKKESFPLTVTSAQKNPTAFYLCASSALGNRYEKLFFGSGTQLSVL.

The chain links TRBV5-1 to TRBJ2-7, with D perhaps matching TRBD1 or TRBD2 (5 bases each). The CDR3 is 13 residues long. Per the germline V gene, CDR1 is SGHRS and CDR2 is YFSETQ. The germline V and J ends were trimmed by 4 bases and 2 bases, with 10 bases remaining between them. The DNA for the CDR3 is TGCGCCAGCAGCCCCCGGGGACCCTACGAGCAGTACTTC. It is translated as CASSPRGPYEQYF.

This clone turned up a few times. The chain links TRBV27 to TRBJ1-1; D perhaps matches TRBD1 (5 bases). Between the trimmed V and J ends, which lost 5 bases and 2 bases, there was a span of 15 bases. This CDR3 is built from 15 residues. Germline CDR1 reads MNHEY; CDR2 reads SMNVEV (reference sequence). The CDR3 DNA is TGTGCCAGCAGTCCGCAGGGCAGGCCTAACACTGAAGCTTTCTTT. Protein: CASSPQGRPNTEAFF.

The V gene is TRBV18, the J gene TRBJ2-1, with 10 bases lining up with TRBD1. The V segment lost 3 bases and the J segment 10 bases; nucleotides outside the gene matches: 9. Per germline, CDR1 KGHSH and CDR2 LQKENI. The CDR3 spans 15 residues. As DNA, the CDR3 is TGTGCCAGCTCACCGGTCGATTGGACAGGGGGAGAGCAGTTCTTC. Its translation: CASSPVDWTGGEQFF.

This clone has only a few counts. V gene TRBV4-2 combines with J gene TRBJ2-7, with 7 bases fitting TRBD2. V lost 2 bases, J lost 4 bases, and 17 bases stayed unmatched. CDR3 length: 18 residues. The germline V gene encodes CDR1 LGHNA and CDR2 YNFKEQ. CDR3 amino acids: CASSQPLVGGGGSYEQYF. The CDR3 DNA follows: TGTGCCAGCAGCCAACCTCTAGTGGGGGGGGGAGGATCGTACGAGCAGTACTTC.

The chain employs TRBV4-1 and TRBJ2-3; the match to TRBD2 covers 8 bases. V lost 0 bases, J lost 2 bases, and 16 bases stayed unmatched. Germline V gene sequence: CDR1 MGHRA, CDR2 YSYEKL. The CDR3 totals 20 residues. CDR3 region: CASSQDGGLAGQASTDTQYF. The CDR3 DNA reads TGCGCCAGCAGCCAAGATGGTGGGCTAGCGGGCCAAGCCTCCACAGATACGCAGTATTTT.

The gene calls are TRBV5-8 and TRBJ1-1, with TRBD1 identical over 9 bases. V dropped 4 bases and J dropped 5; count of bases not matched to a gene: 12. This CDR3 has 16 amino acids. CDR1 SGHTS and CDR2 YDEGEE come from the germline V gene. CDR3 protein: CASSPPGQGLGTEAFF. The CDR3 DNA sequence: TGTGCCAGCAGCCCTCCGGGACAGGGTTTGGGAACTGAAGCTTTCTTT.

This clone was picked up one time. A much bigger clone sits one base away, suggesting this may be a read error. V is TRBV5-1 and J is TRBJ2-5; no definite D call. The CDR3 length is 15 residues. Germline CDR1 is SGHRS and CDR2 is YFSETQ. CDR3 coding DNA: TGCGCCAGCGGCTTGGCCCCGTTGGGACAAGAGACCCAGTACTTC. It translates to CASGLAPLGQETQYF.

A few counts support this clone. The gene calls are TRBV5-6 and TRBJ2-3; D may be TRBD1 (5 bases). CDR1 and CDR2 (germline): SGHDT, YYEEEE. Trimming removed 1 base at V and 2 bases at J, with 8 bases between. This CDR3 contains 14 residues. Here the CDR3 reads CASSLTGPTDTQYF. The CDR3 DNA reads TGTGCCAGCAGCTTGACAGGACCCACAGATACGCAGTATTTT.

This clone was seen once. This rearrangement joins TRBV5-5 to TRBJ1-6, with a weak D call TRBD1 (5 bases). This CDR3 comprises 17 residues. V lost 0 bases and J 0 bases, leaving 10 bases between the germline ends. Germline V gives CDR1 SGHKS, CDR2 YYEKEE (reference sequence). The CDR3: CASSLAGGISYNSPLHF. CDR3 nucleotide sequence: TGTGCCAGCAGCTTGGCGGGGGGAATCTCCTATAATTCACCCCTCCACTTT.

This clone was picked up a small number of times. The chain couples TRBV10-1 to TRBJ2-7, with D possibly being TRBD2 (6 bases). Germline CDR1 WNHNN, CDR2 SYGVQD (reference sequence). Trimming shortened V by 3 bases and J by 5 bases, and 11 bases separated the two germline ends. The CDR3 has 13 amino acids. CDR3 bases: TGCGCCAGCAGTGAAGCCGGGGAGGACGAGCAGTACTTC. Translated, it gives CASSEAGEDEQYF.

The chain employs TRBV5-5 and TRBJ1-3; D call uncertain. The CDR3 is 16 amino acids. V lost 0 bases, J lost 0 bases, and 10 bases lay in between. Germline CDR1 and CDR2: SGHKS and YYEKEE (reference sequence). CDR3 protein: CASSLDLGNSGNTIYF. In DNA form, the CDR3 reads TGTGCCAGCAGCTTGGATCTGGGAAACTCTGGAAACACCATATATTTT.

By frequency in the sample, this clone is medium-sized. This chain uses TRBV2 with TRBJ1-1, with 7 nucleotides matching TRBD1. Trimming cost V 6 bases and J 5 bases; bases outside gene matches: 3. The V gene's germline CDR1 is SNHLY and CDR2 FYNNEI. The CDR3 has 12 residues. This CDR3 reads CASSVTGTEAFF. The DNA of the CDR3 is TGTGCCAGCAGCGTGACAGGGACTGAAGCTTTCTTT.

The rearrangement joins TRBV5-1 to TRBJ1-5, with D possibly being TRBD1 (6 bases). This CDR3 has 15 residues. Deletions cut 0 bases from V and 6 bases from J, with 13 bases between. Germline V CDR1 and CDR2: SGHRS, YFSETQ. The CDR3 reads CASSLGSGAGQPQHF. The CDR3, as DNA: TGCGCCAGCAGCTTGGGATCAGGGGCGGGTCAGCCCCAGCATTTT.